These 20 T cell receptor beta chains were sequenced from one sample in a study of T cell responses to AZD1222 COVID-19 vaccine. Only in-frame clones appear in the TCRdb table, and some are missing; sequencing was by immunoSEQ multiplex PCR. The repertoire has about 170,000 clones, 87% of them found once; the top ten carry around 0.99%. The source material was peripheral blood, sampled 28 days after the second AZD1222 dose. These receptors all come from an adult who received the AZD1222 COVID-19 vaccine.

The CDR3 protein is CASSTRQTGNTIYF. The CDR3 DNA follows: TGTGCCAGCAGCACACGACAGACTGGAAACACCATATATTTT. The J gene is TRBJ1-3, the V gene TRBV6-5, with D perhaps matching TRBD1 (5 bases). CDR1 and CDR2 (germline): MNHEY, SVGAGI. The ends were cut back, 6 bases at V and 2 bases at J, with 11 bases in the middle. This CDR3 comprises 14 residues.

V usage is TRBV19 and J usage is TRBJ2-2, with TRBD1 matching over 8 bases. The J segment lost 2 bases and the V segment lost 7 bases, leaving 6 bases of the junction unmatched. This CDR3 has 15 amino acids. Germline V lookup: CDR1 LNHDA, CDR2 SQIVND (reference sequence). The CDR3 DNA reads TGTGCCAGTACGAAAGACAGGGGAAACACCGGGGAGCTGTTTTTT. It yields the protein CASTKDRGNTGELFF.

The chain has TRBV6-1 and TRBJ1-4, with TRBD1 matching 10 bases. V lost 4 bases, J lost 8 bases, and 13 bases stayed unmatched. The CDR3 extends over 17 amino acids. Germline V gene sequence: CDR1 MNHNS, CDR2 SASEGT. CDR3 sequence: CASSAPGTGDEGEKLFF. The CDR3 bases are TGTGCCAGCAGTGCCCCCGGGACAGGGGACGAGGGGGAAAAACTGTTTTTT.

The gene calls are TRBV2 and TRBJ2-3; 14 bases are shared with TRBD2. The V and J ends lost 4 bases and 2 bases, in that order; junction bases with no gene match: 2. This CDR3 contains 16 residues. CDR1 is SNHLY and CDR2 is FYNNEI in the germline V gene. The CDR3: CASSGLAGGLTDTQYF. For the CDR3, the DNA is TGTGCCAGCAGTGGACTAGCGGGGGGGCTCACAGATACGCAGTATTTT.

The rearrangement uses TRBV5-8 and TRBJ2-3, with D hard to call. Trimming took 2 bases from V and 6 from J, leaving 13 bases between them. The CDR3 length is 14 residues. From germline, CDR1 is SGHTS and CDR2 YDEGEE. This chain's CDR3 is CASSFPGPVDTQYF. The CDR3 DNA follows: TGTGCCAGCAGCTTCCCGGGCCCCGTGGATACGCAGTATTTT.

Note on this clone: At the DNA level, this CDR3 is encoded by other sequences in the same sample as well. This chain links TRBV3-1 (or the pseudogene TRBV3-2) with TRBJ1-1, with a tentative D call TRBD1 (5 bases). V lost 0 bases and J 10 bases, leaving 12 bases between the germline ends. The CDR3 totals 13 residues. Germline V lookup: CDR1 LGHDT, CDR2 YNNKEL (reference sequence). CDR3 in amino acids: CASSQDPGTGAFF. CDR3 coding DNA: TGTGCCAGCAGCCAAGATCCGGGGACCGGAGCTTTCTTT.

The V call is TRBV27, the J call TRBJ2-2; 7 positions agree with TRBD1. Trimming cost V 5 bases and J 8 bases; bases outside gene matches: 5. CDR3 length: 13 amino acids. Germline CDR1 reads MNHEY; CDR2 reads SMNVEV (reference sequence). The CDR3 bases are TGTGCCAGCAGTACGACAGGGTGGGGGGAGCTGTTTTTT. Encoded protein: CASSTTGWGELFF.

The chain is built from TRBV9 and TRBJ2-3, with 9 positions matching TRBD1. The CDR3 loop spans 16 amino acids. Trimming cost V 2 bases and J 0 bases; bases outside gene matches: 4. CDR1 SGDLS and CDR2 YYNGEE come from the germline V gene. CDR3 DNA: TGTGCCAGCAGCGTGGGGACAGGGCATAGCACAGATACGCAGTATTTT. Amino acid sequence: CASSVGTGHSTDTQYF.

Details on this clone: Other DNA sequences from this sample encode an identical CDR3 as well. V gene TRBV18 combines with J gene TRBJ2-5; D gene uncertain. Germline V gene data show CDR1 as KGHSH and CDR2 as LQKENI. The CDR3 covers 11 residues. The V end lost 3 bases, the J end lost 3 bases, and 2 bases lay between the germline ends. CDR3 in amino acids: CASSPEETQYF. For the CDR3, the DNA is TGTGCCAGCTCACCCGAAGAGACCCAGTACTTC.

The DNA of the CDR3 is TGTGCCAGCAGCCTCGGACAGGGGGCCTACGAGCAGTACTTC. Translated: CASSLGQGAYEQYF. The chain couples TRBV13 to TRBJ2-7; 10 nucleotides match TRBD1. Losses at the gene ends were 5 bases for V and 2 bases for J; bases not matched to a gene: 3. The CDR3 extends over 14 amino acids. Germline-derived CDR1 and CDR2 are PRHDT and FYEKMQ (reference sequence).

V is TRBV19 and J is TRBJ1-6; 7 nucleotides match TRBD1. Germline trimming cut 2 bases from V and 4 bases from J; bases unmatched to any gene: 2. Germline CDR1 LNHDA, CDR2 SQIVND (reference sequence). The CDR3 length is 15 residues. The CDR3 coding sequence is TGTGCCAGTAGTATAAGGGACAGTTATAATTCACCCCTCCACTTT. It codes for CASSIRDSYNSPLHF.

The chain carries TRBV5-4 and TRBJ2-7; 7 bases agree with TRBD1. V lost 4 bases, J lost 5 bases, and 9 bases stayed unmatched. This CDR3 comprises 14 residues. Germline loops: CDR1 SGHNT, CDR2 YYREEE (reference sequence). The CDR3 region has the DNA TGTGCCAGCAGCGATCGGACAGGACCCCACGAGCAGTACTTC. Amino acid sequence: CASSDRTGPHEQYF.

The chain carries TRBV29-1 and TRBJ2-2, with 11 bases aligning to TRBD1. The CDR3 runs to 14 residues. V lost 4 bases, J lost 4 bases, and 2 bases stayed unmatched. Germline CDR1 is SQVTM and CDR2 is ANQGSEA. CDR3 nucleotides: TGCAGCGTTGGGACAGGGGGCTTCACCGGGGAGCTGTTTTTT. Encoded protein: CSVGTGGFTGELFF.

The chain joins TRBV9 to TRBJ2-5; 8 bases align to TRBD2. The germline V gene encodes CDR1 SGDLS and CDR2 YYNGEE. Trimming at V came to 3 bases and at J to 2 bases, leaving 9 bases not matched to a gene. The CDR3 has 16 residues. DNA for the CDR3: TGTGCCAGCAGCGCCCGCGCGGGGGGCGGTCAAGAGACCCAGTACTTC. This codes for CASSARAGGGQETQYF.

The rearrangement joins TRBV7-9 to TRBJ1-6; no clear D gene. V gave up 1 base and J gave up 2 bases, with 12 bases separating them. The CDR3 is made up of 17 amino acids. In germline, CDR1 is SEHNR, CDR2 FQNEAQ (reference sequence). In nucleotides, the CDR3 is TGTGCCAGCAGCTTAGTTGCCGCTACCACCTATAATTCACCCCTCCACTTT. This sequence encodes CASSLVAATTYNSPLHF. The whole variable domain, filled in from reference TRBV7-9 and TRBJ1-6, reads DTGVSQNPRHKITKRGQNVTFRCDPISEHNRLYWYRQTLGQGPEFLTYFQNEAQLEKSRLLSDRFSAERPKGSFSTLEIQRTEQGDSAMYLCASSLVAATTYNSPLHFGNGTRLTVT.

The V gene is TRBV27, the J gene TRBJ1-1; D not resolved. Trimming shortened V by 6 bases and J by 4 bases, and 21 bases separated the two germline ends. Per germline, CDR1 MNHEY and CDR2 SMNVEV (reference sequence). The CDR3 runs to 16 residues. The CDR3 sequence is CASSPSTRAASTEAFF. The CDR3 coding sequence is TGTGCCAGCAGCCCTTCAACAAGAGCGGCGAGCACTGAAGCTTTCTTT.

This clone was observed a single time. The rearrangement uses TRBV2 and TRBJ1-2, with 7 bases aligning to TRBD1. Looked up from germline, CDR1 is SNHLY and CDR2 is FYNNEI. CDR3 length: 13 residues. With V trimmed by 6 bases and J by 2 bases, 3 bases remained unmatched. The CDR3 coding sequence is TGTGCCAGCAGCACGGGACAGAACTATGGCTACACCTTC. This translates into CASSTGQNYGYTF.

The gene calls are TRBV21-1 and TRBJ2-1; TRBD2 is the table's D call and was not checked against the DNA. TRBV21-1 is shown as a pseudogene. The CDR3 totals 18 residues. CDR3 residues: CASSKAGTSGSLSNEQFF. In nucleotides, the CDR3 is TGTGCCAGCAGCAAAGCCGGGACTAGCGGATCCCTGAGCAATGAGCAGTTCTTC.

This clone occurred a few times. Written as DNA, the CDR3 is TGTGCCAGCAGCCCGACAGAAACCTACGAGCAGTACTTC. This translates into CASSPTETYEQYF. The chain couples TRBV6-5 to TRBJ2-7, with TRBD1 as a possible D gene (5 bases). From germline, CDR1 is MNHEY and CDR2 SVGAGI. The germline V and J ends were trimmed by 6 bases and 2 bases, with 11 bases remaining between them. CDR3 size: 13 residues.

This chain's CDR3 is CASSEAIGSADTQYF. The CDR3 DNA is TGTGCCAGCAGTGAAGCTATAGGTAGCGCAGATACGCAGTATTTT. The chain links TRBV6-1 to TRBJ2-3; a weak D match, TRBD2 (5 bases). This CDR3 contains 15 residues. Trimming pared 0 bases from V and 4 bases from J, leaving 11 bases between. Germline V gene data show CDR1 as MNHNS and CDR2 as SASEGT.